This T cell receptor beta chain was identified in a study of beta chain features in type 1 diabetes. The CDR3 has 15 amino acids. The V gene's germline CDR1 is SGHDN and CDR2 FVKESK. The ends were cut back, 5 bases at V and 5 bases at J, with 16 bases in the middle. As every portion of the isolated RNA was reverse transcribed, the sequencing read expressed TCRB transcripts. Generated by immunoSEQ multiplex PCR, the TCRdb table keeps only in-frame clones and is missing some. The sample shows 400,000 to 500,000 clones, around 13% of them seen only once. This receptor was identified in a man aged 25 to 40 in good health. The rearrangement links TRBV14 to TRBJ2-1; D perhaps matches TRBD1 (6 bases). The sample consisted of naive CD4+ T cells from blood. Written as DNA, the CDR3 is TGTGCCAGCAGCTACAGGGTGGGCACTAACAATGAGCAGTTCTTC. It translates to CASSYRVGTNNEQFF.